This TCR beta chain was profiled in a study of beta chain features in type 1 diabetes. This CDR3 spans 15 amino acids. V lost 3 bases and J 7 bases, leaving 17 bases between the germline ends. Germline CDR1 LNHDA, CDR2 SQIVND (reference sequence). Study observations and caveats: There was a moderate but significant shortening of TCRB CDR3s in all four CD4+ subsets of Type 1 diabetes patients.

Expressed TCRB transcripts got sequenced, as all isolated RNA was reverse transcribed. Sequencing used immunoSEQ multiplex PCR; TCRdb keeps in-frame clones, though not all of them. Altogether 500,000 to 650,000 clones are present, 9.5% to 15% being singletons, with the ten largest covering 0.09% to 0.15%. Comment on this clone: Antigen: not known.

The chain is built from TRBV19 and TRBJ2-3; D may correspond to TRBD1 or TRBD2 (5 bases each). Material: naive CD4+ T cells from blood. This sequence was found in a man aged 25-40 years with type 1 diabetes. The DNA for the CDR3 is TGTGCCAGTAGTATCGGGGCAGGTAGCAGAAATACGCAGTATTTT. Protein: CASSIGAGSRNTQYF.